This entry features one TCR beta chain sequence. The data originate from a study of T cell changes during pregnancy in multiple sclerosis. The repertoire was sequenced with immunoSEQ multiplex PCR; TCRdb's copy has only in-frame clones and lacks some. The table includes around 60,000 clones, 88% detected once. The clonotype comes from a female donor with multiple sclerosis, enrolled in a pregnancy study. Source: peripheral blood, taken in the first trimester of pregnancy.

CDR3 sequence (DNA): TGTGCCAGTAGTATCCCCCGCCCAAGGGGCCCCTTGAACACTGAAGCTTTCTTT. Translated, it gives CASSIPRPRGPLNTEAFF. The V gene is TRBV19, the J gene TRBJ1-1, with a tentative D call TRBD1 (5 bases). The CDR3 extends over 18 amino acids. Between the trimmed V and J ends, which lost 3 bases and 0 bases, there was a span of 20 bases. Germline loops: CDR1 LNHDA, CDR2 SQIVND (reference sequence).